This T cell receptor beta chain was sequenced during a study of CD4+ T cells in melanoma. Study conclusions and caveats: Diverse differentiation states were reported for melanoma neoantigen-specific CD4+ T cells.

Remarks on this clone: Its antigen is not identified.

The repertoire was sequenced with immunoSEQ multiplex PCR; TCRdb's copy has only in-frame clones and lacks some. The sample yields approximately 20,000 clones, over 75% seen once. The source of this sequence is a human donor with melanoma. Sequenced material: cells from a culture (not recorded whether cultured in vitro).

Here the CDR3 reads CASSLGARALTEQYF. CDR3 DNA sequence: TGCGCCAGCAGCTTGGGGGCCAGGGCGCTCACCGAGCAGTACTTC. The chain recombines TRBV5-1 with TRBJ2-7; the D gene is possibly TRBD1 (5 bases). V lost 0 bases and J lost 6, with 16 bases in between. The CDR3 consists of 15 residues. CDR1 is SGHRS, CDR2 YFSETQ, per germline.